The present entry profiles one T cell receptor beta chain with its context. The sample is drawn from a study of blood T cell repertoires in COVID-19. Across the study: Italy, Spain and the United States were the sources of the convalescent and acute COVID-19 samples. The cDNA or gDNA used as material had been derived from T cells, B-cell-depleted T cells, or PBMCs.

Authors' analysis steps: Estimates of nucleated cell counts were drawn from the amplification of reference gene primers. TCRdb's copy holds only in-frame clones and misses some; the assay was immunoSEQ multiplex PCR. V and J calls and clone size follow that table, whereas D and trimming were derived from the DNA. Of around 25,000 clones listed, around 91% are singletons. The V gene's germline CDR1 is SGDLS and CDR2 YYNGEE. CDR3 size: 15 residues. Trimming pared 5 bases from V and 3 bases from J, leaving 17 bases between. The source is a woman in her sixties with active COVID-19. The chain joins TRBV9 to TRBJ1-1; tentative D call: TRBD1 (6 bases). Material: peripheral blood. The CDR3 DNA reads TGTGCCAGCAGGCAGATAGCAGGGGAAGACACTGAAGCTTTCTTT. Its translation: CASRQIAGEDTEAFF.